This T cell receptor (beta chain) was recorded in a study of T cell changes during pregnancy in multiple sclerosis. The method was immunoSEQ multiplex PCR; TCRdb's version includes in-frame clones alone and lacks a portion of them. The data contain 37,000 or so clones, about 89% of them seen just once; the ten biggest clones take up around 0.51%. V lost 2 bases, J lost 0 bases, and 29 bases lay in between. The V gene's germline CDR1 is GTSNPN and CDR2 SVGIG (reference sequence). The CDR3 covers 22 residues. The receptor was isolated from a female donor with multiple sclerosis, enrolled in a pregnancy study. The chain joins TRBV30 to TRBJ2-6; D may be TRBD1 (6 bases). Material: CD4+ T cells from peripheral blood mononuclear cells, obtained in the first trimester of pregnancy. The CDR3 loop is CAWSPWIDPGHLLASGANVLTF. CDR3 in DNA: TGTGCCTGGAGTCCCTGGATAGATCCGGGACACTTATTAGCCTCTGGGGCCAACGTCCTGACTTTC.